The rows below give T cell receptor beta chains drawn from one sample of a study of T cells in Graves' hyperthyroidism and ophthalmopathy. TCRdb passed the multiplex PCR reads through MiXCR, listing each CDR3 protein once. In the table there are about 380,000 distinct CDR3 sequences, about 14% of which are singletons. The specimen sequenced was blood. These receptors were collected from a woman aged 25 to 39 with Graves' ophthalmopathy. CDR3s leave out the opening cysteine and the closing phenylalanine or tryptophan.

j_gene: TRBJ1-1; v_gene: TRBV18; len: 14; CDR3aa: ASSREQRGMNTEAF
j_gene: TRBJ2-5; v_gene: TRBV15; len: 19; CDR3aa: ATSSWFSAGGSRGEQETQY
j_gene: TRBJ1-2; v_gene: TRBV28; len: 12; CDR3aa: ASRARDRAYGYT
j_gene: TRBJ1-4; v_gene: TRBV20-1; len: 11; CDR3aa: SAGEGAQEKLF
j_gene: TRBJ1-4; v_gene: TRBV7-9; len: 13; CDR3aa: ASSLSFGGQEKLF
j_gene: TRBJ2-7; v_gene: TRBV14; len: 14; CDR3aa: ASSHTIRDRAYEQY
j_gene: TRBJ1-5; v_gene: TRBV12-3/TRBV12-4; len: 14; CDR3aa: ASSLSGGIRNQPQH
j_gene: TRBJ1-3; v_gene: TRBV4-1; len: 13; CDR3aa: ASRPRDRDRNTIY
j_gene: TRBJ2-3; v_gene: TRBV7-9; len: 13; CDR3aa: ASPRGGLGTDTQY
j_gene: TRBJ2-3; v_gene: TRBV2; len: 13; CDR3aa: ASDSGGTSTDTQY
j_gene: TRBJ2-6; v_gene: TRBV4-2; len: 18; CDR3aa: ASSQDSASGLHSGANVLT
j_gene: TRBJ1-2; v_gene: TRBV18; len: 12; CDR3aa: ASSRDRANYGYT
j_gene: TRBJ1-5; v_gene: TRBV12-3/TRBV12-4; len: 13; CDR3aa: ASSQPSFINQPQH
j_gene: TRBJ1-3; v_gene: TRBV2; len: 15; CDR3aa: ASSDRGLRLTGNTIY
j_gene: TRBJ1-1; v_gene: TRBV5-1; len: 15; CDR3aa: ASSGPSVGAHWTEAF
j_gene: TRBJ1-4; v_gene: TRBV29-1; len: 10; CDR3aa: SGGEANEKLF
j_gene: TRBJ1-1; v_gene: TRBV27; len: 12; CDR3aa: ASRRQGAIAEAF
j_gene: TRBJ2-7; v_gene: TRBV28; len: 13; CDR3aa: ASSTGTGGFSEQY
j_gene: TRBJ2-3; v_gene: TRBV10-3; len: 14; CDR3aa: AISVGELSGADTQY
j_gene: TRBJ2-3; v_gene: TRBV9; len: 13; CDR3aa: ASSVDPGGTDTQY
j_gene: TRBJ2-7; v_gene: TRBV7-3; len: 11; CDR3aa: ASSLKPAYEQY
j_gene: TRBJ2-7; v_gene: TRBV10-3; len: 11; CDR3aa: AISEFAGYEQY
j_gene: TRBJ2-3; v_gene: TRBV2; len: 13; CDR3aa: ASSAQRTGTDTQY
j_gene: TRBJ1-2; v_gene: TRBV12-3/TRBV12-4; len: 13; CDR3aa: ASSGGQGEPYGYT
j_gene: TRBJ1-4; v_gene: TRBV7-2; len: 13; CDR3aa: ASSLPGGGSEKLF
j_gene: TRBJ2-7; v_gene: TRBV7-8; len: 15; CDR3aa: ASSSWERRPNSYEQY
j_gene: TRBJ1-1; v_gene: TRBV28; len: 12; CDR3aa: ASRTAYLNTEAF
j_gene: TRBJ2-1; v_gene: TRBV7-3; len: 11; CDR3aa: ASSLTFRGVAF
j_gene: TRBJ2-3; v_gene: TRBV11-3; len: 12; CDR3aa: ASSLWGAGDTQY
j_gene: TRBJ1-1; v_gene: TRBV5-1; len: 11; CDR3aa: ASSSGQGADAF
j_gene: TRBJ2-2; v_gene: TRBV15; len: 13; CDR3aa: ATSRGGGFIGELF
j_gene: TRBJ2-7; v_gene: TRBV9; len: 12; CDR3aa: ASSGDSGDYEQY
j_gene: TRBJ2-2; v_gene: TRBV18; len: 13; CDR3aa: ASSRQAANTGELF
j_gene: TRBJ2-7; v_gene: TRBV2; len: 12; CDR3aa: ASSDRDRYYEQY
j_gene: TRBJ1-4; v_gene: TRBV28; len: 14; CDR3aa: ASSLPIAGTGEKLF
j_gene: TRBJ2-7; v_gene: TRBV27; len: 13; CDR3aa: ASSPKIGRGYEQY